This is a list of T cell receptor beta chains from one sample in a study of early T cells in non-severe SARS-CoV-2 infection. TCRdb re-derived calls from the 5' RACE reads in MiXCR, one entry per CDR3 protein. The sample records tens of thousands of distinct CDR3 sequences, about 6.5% being singletons. Specimen: whole blood, collected at baseline. The receptors originated from an adult who was a healthcare worker with PCR-confirmed SARS-CoV-2 infection or an uninfected control (not recorded which). CDR3s include the opening cysteine and the closing phenylalanine or tryptophan. The D gene is left open where the match is weak. Clone size, where shown, is once, few, many, or a class for clones that have expanded.

d_gene	abundance	v_gene	j_gene	CDR3aa	CDR3nt
-	many	TRBV6-1	TRBJ1-5	CASSERRGNQPQHF	TGTGCCAGCAGTGAAAGGAGGGGAAATCAGCCCCAGCATTTT
TRBD1	many	TRBV19	TRBJ1-2	CASRRRTGEPYGYTF	TGTGCCAGTCGAAGGAGGACAGGAGAACCCTATGGCTACACCTTC
TRBD2	medium-sized	TRBV20-1	TRBJ2-1	CSARAGLAFRHEQFF	TGCAGTGCTCGGGCCGGACTAGCGTTCCGCCATGAGCAGTTCTTC
TRBD2	few	TRBV19	TRBJ2-3	CASSKGWRGITDTQYF	TGTGCCAGTAGCAAAGGATGGCGGGGGATCACAGATACGCAGTATTTT
TRBD1	many	TRBV5-5	TRBJ1-6	CASSVTGGSPLHF	TGTGCCAGCAGCGTGACAGGGGGTTCACCCCTCCACTTT
-	many	TRBV4-3	TRBJ2-2	CASSQDWVVSAGELFF	TGCGCCAGCAGCCAAGATTGGGTGGTCTCGGCCGGGGAGCTGTTTTTT
-	many	TRBV12-3/TRBV12-4	TRBJ1-2	CASSSRDGDRRGYTF	TGTGCCAGCAGTTCCCGGGACGGGGACCGTAGAGGCTACACCTTC
-	few	TRBV7-2	TRBJ1-1	CASCTGLLNTEAFF	TGTGCCAGCTGTACGGGACTGCTGAACACTGAAGCTTTCTTT
-	many	TRBV7-2	TRBJ1-4	CASSLGGEKLFF	TGTGCCAGCAGCTTGGGTGGGGAAAAACTGTTTTTT
-	few	TRBV30	TRBJ2-5	CAWRPGHGQETQYF	TGTGCCTGGAGGCCCGGGCACGGCCAAGAGACCCAGTACTTC
-	many	TRBV12-3/TRBV12-4	TRBJ2-2	CASSPPPGLDTGELFF	TGTGCCAGCAGTCCCCCCCCGGGGCTAGACACCGGGGAGCTGTTTTTT
-	many	TRBV19	TRBJ2-5	CASSIVAGQETQYF	TGTGCCAGTAGTATAGTGGCGGGGCAAGAGACCCAGTACTTC
-	-	TRBV4-1	TRBJ2-1	CASSLREYIEDNEQFF	TGCGCCAGCAGCCTTAGGGAGTATATCGAGGACAATGAGCAGTTCTTC
-	few	TRBV7-2	TRBJ1-2	CASSLSAGVYGYTF	TGTGCCAGCAGCTTATCTGCCGGCGTCTATGGCTACACCTTC
TRBD2	-	TRBV19	TRBJ2-1	CASSIGFTLAGEVEQFF	TGTGCCAGTAGTATCGGTTTTACTCTAGCGGGAGAGGTTGAGCAGTTCTTC
-	-	TRBV5-4	TRBJ1-1	CASTPNRNTEAFF	TGTGCCAGCACACCAAACAGGAACACTGAAGCTTTCTTT
TRBD1	-	TRBV18	TRBJ2-7	CASSRDRGGEQYF	TGTGCCAGCTCACGGGACAGGGGCGGCGAGCAGTACTTC
-	-	TRBV6-5	TRBJ2-5	CASSYGLAQETQYF	TGTGCCAGCAGTTACGGATTAGCCCAAGAGACCCAGTACTTC
-	few	TRBV11-3	TRBJ2-5	CASSLVPQETQYF	TGTGCCAGCAGCTTGGTACCTCAGGAGACCCAGTACTTC
-	-	TRBV11-2	TRBJ2-7	CASSLGQGGYEQYF	TGTGCCAGCAGCTTAGGGCAGGGCGGCTACGAGCAGTACTTC
TRBD1	-	TRBV6-5	TRBJ1-2	CASSYSGQANYGYTF	TGTGCCAGCAGTTACTCCGGACAGGCCAACTATGGCTACACCTTC
-	-	TRBV3-1	TRBJ2-5	CASSLRKTQYF	TGTGCCAGCAGCCTACGAAAGACCCAGTACTTC
TRBD2	-	TRBV6-6	TRBJ2-4	CASTPLADKNIQYF	TGTGCCAGCACCCCCCTAGCGGACAAAAACATTCAGTACTTC
TRBD1	few	TRBV12-3/TRBV12-4	TRBJ1-2	CASSLGTGYGYTF	TGTGCCAGCAGTTTGGGGACAGGGTACGGCTACACCTTC
-	-	TRBV3-1	TRBJ1-2	CASSQDLITESYGYTF	TGTGCCAGCAGCCAAGATCTTATAACCGAAAGTTATGGCTACACCTTC
TRBD1	-	TRBV4-3	TRBJ2-1	CASSQEAGTGGREQFF	TGCGCCAGCAGCCAAGAGGCGGGGACAGGGGGCCGTGAGCAGTTCTTC
-	-	TRBV4-2	TRBJ2-1	CASSQAYDEQFF	TGTGCCAGCAGCCAAGCATACGATGAGCAGTTCTTC
TRBD2	-	TRBV11-2	TRBJ2-5	CASSSGRETQYF	TGTGCCAGCTCGAGCGGGAGGGAGACCCAGTACTTC
-	few	TRBV5-4	TRBJ2-3	CASSLDNRARTDTQYF	TGTGCCAGCAGCTTGGATAATAGAGCCAGAACAGATACGCAGTATTTT
-	many	TRBV6-2/TRBV6-3	TRBJ1-1	CASSYLSDSEAFF	TGTGCCAGCAGTTACTTGAGCGACAGTGAAGCTTTCTTT
-	-	TRBV27	TRBJ2-1	CASSAINSYNEQFF	TGTGCCAGCTCCGCTATAAACTCCTACAATGAGCAGTTCTTC
-	-	TRBV12-3/TRBV12-4	TRBJ1-1	CASSFRVLVTEAFF	TGTGCCAGCAGTTTCAGGGTCTTGGTCACTGAAGCTTTCTTT
-	many	TRBV7-2	TRBJ2-1	CASSLDIGAGSYNEQFF	TGTGCCAGCAGCTTGGACATAGGTGCTGGATCCTACAATGAGCAGTTCTTC
-	few	TRBV2	TRBJ2-7	CASGPDPPGEQYF	TGTGCCAGCGGGCCGGACCCTCCTGGCGAGCAGTACTTC
TRBD2	-	TRBV7-2	TRBJ2-3	CASSLSPSGGSDTQYF	TGTGCCAGCAGCTTGTCCCCCAGCGGGGGGTCAGATACGCAGTATTTT
-	many	TRBV2	TRBJ1-5	CASSARADSDQPQHF	TGTGCCAGCAGTGCTCGGGCGGATAGCGATCAGCCCCAGCATTTT
TRBD2	many	TRBV5-1	TRBJ2-7	CASSTGTSGRRSEQYF	TGCGCCAGCAGCACTGGGACTAGCGGGAGGAGGAGCGAGCAGTACTTC
-	few	TRBV11-1	TRBJ1-2	CASSAANRVSGYTF	TGTGCCAGCAGCGCAGCCAACAGGGTCAGTGGCTACACCTTC
TRBD1	-	TRBV6-2/TRBV6-3	TRBJ1-1	CASVTGKGNTEAFF	TGTGCCAGCGTGACAGGGAAGGGGAACACTGAAGCTTTCTTT
-	many	TRBV6-6	TRBJ2-3	CASGNRGGTDTQYF	TGTGCCAGCGGTAACAGGGGGGGGACAGATACGCAGTATTTT
TRBD1	-	TRBV7-9	TRBJ2-5	CASSDLDREETQYF	TGTGCCAGCAGCGACCTGGACAGGGAAGAGACCCAGTACTTC
-	-	TRBV20-1	TRBJ2-6	CSAAGAPHGANVLTF	TGCAGTGCTGCAGGGGCTCCTCATGGGGCCAACGTCCTGACTTTC
-	many	TRBV11-2	TRBJ1-6	CASATSSDRIALHF	TGTGCCAGCGCCACGTCTTCAGACAGAATAGCCCTCCACTTT
TRBD2	many	TRBV19	TRBJ2-2	CASSGLALGELFF	TGTGCCAGCTCGGGACTAGCTCTTGGGGAGCTGTTTTTT
-	few	TRBV4-2	TRBJ1-1	CASSPLLSGRGAFF	TGTGCCAGCAGCCCTCTCCTCTCCGGCCGCGGTGCTTTCTTT
TRBD2	-	TRBV6-5	TRBJ2-3	CASSPRAGDTQYF	TGTGCCAGCAGCCCCAGAGCGGGGGATACGCAGTATTTT
TRBD2	few	TRBV5-8	TRBJ2-5	CASSSGTSGGAESKETQYF	TGTGCCAGCAGCTCCGGGACTAGCGGGGGGGCGGAATCCAAAGAGACCCAGTACTTC
-	few	TRBV5-1	TRBJ2-7	CASSLQQDSYEQYF	TGCGCCAGCAGCTTGCAACAGGATAGCTACGAGCAGTACTTC